These 20 T cell receptor beta chains came from one sample sequenced in a study of T cells in Graves' hyperthyroidism and ophthalmopathy. What was amplified from RNA transcripts were TCR beta CDR3 regions. The TCR CDR3 was amplified in a first-round RT-PCR using the HTBI primer set. TCRdb re-called the multiplex PCR reads through MiXCR, storing one row per CDR3 protein. The sample includes about 400,000 distinct CDR3 sequences, about 14% of them seen just once. Sequenced: blood. The receptors derive from a man aged 50 or older with Graves' ophthalmopathy.

This clonotype was seen only a few times. The rearrangement links TRBV6-6 to TRBJ1-3; the D is unclear. CDR1 MNHNY and CDR2 SVGAGI come from the germline V gene (reference sequence). The germline V and J ends were trimmed by 0 bases and 2 bases, with 11 bases remaining between them. The CDR3 consists of 16 residues. This CDR3 is CASSYSFQFPGNTIYF. CDR3 bases: TGTGCCAGCAGTTACTCTTTCCAGTTTCCTGGAAACACCATATATTTT.

This clonotype has only a few counts. The rearrangement links TRBV27 to TRBJ2-1, with a weak D call TRBD2 (6 bases). The CDR3 totals 13 residues. The ends were cut back, 2 bases at V and 6 bases at J, with 8 bases in the middle. Germline CDR1 is MNHEY and CDR2 is SMNVEV (reference sequence). CDR3 sequence reads: CASSLMGGNEQFF. The CDR3 bases are TGTGCCAGCAGTTTAATGGGAGGCAATGAGCAGTTCTTC.

At least ten counts were recorded for this clonotype. The gene calls are TRBV7-3 and TRBJ2-7; the D gene is possibly TRBD1 (6 bases). CDR3 length equals 14 residues. The V and J ends lost 5 bases and 6 bases respectively, with 17 bases between them. The germline V gene encodes CDR1 SGHTA and CDR2 FQGTGA. DNA for the CDR3: TGTGCCAGCAGCATCCCGACAGGTCAATCCGAGCAGTACTTC. Protein product: CASSIPTGQSEQYF.

This clonotype was seen repeatedly, ten times or more. The rearrangement uses TRBV20-1 and TRBJ2-1, with 11 nucleotides matching TRBD2. Germline V CDR1 and CDR2: DFQATT, SNEGSKA (reference sequence). CDR3 length: 14 residues. The trim removed 6 bases at V and 5 bases at J, leaving 6 bases unmatched. CDR3 amino acids: CSATGTSGNNEQFF. In nucleotides, the CDR3 is TGCAGTGCAACCGGGACTAGCGGTAACAATGAGCAGTTCTTC.

This clonotype was detected many times. This chain uses TRBV12-3 or TRBV12-4 with TRBJ2-1; TRBD1 is a possible D gene (5 bases). V was pared by 4 bases and J by 4 bases, with 14 bases between. The CDR3 runs 15 residues. The CDR3 DNA reads TGTGCCAGCAGTTCCCAAGGGGTGGCGTACAATGAGCAGTTCTTC. This codes for CASSSQGVAYNEQFF.

This clonotype was counted at least ten times. The chain links TRBV24-1 to TRBJ2-1; D is unclear. With 4 bases removed from V and 1 base from J, the gap between germline ends came to 13 bases. The CDR3 runs to 16 residues. The germline V gene encodes CDR1 KGHDR and CDR2 SFDVKD. The CDR3 bases are TGTGCCACCAGTGACCAGACTGGGAAGTCCTACAATGAGCAGTTCTTC. This encodes CATSDQTGKSYNEQFF.

The chain recombines TRBV6-9 with TRBJ1-1, with D unresolved. The V and J ends lost 3 bases and 10 bases respectively, with 21 bases between them. This CDR3 spans 15 amino acids. Per germline, CDR1 MNHGY and CDR2 SVAAGI. CDR3: CASSYSKSWTAGAFF. The CDR3 region has the DNA TGTGCCAGCAGTTACTCGAAGAGTTGGACGGCGGGAGCTTTCTTT.

Turning to this clonotype: A clone one base away is much larger, so this may be a read error. This rearrangement joins TRBV6-5 to TRBJ2-7; D uncertain. The V gene's germline CDR1 is MNHEY and CDR2 SVGAGI. This CDR3 is 16 amino acids long. CDR3 nucleotide sequence: TGTGCCTGCAGTTACGACCGAAAAGCCCCCTCCTACGAGCAGTACTTC. This translates into CACSYDRKAPSYEQYF.

This clonotype was found many times. The chain uses TRBV28 and TRBJ2-7; tentatively, D is TRBD2 (6 bases). The V gene's germline CDR1 is MDHEN and CDR2 SYDVKM. Trimming took 2 bases from V and 5 from J, leaving 13 bases between them. This CDR3 is 14 amino acids long. CDR3 DNA sequence: TGTGCCAGCAGTTTACCGGGAGCGGGCAACGAGCAGTACTTC. It encodes CASSLPGAGNEQYF. Filled out from reference TRBV28 and TRBJ2-7, the complete variable domain reads DVKVTQSSRYLVKRTGEKVFLECVQDMDHENMFWYRQDPGLGLRLIYFSYDVKMKEKGDIPEGYSVSREKKERFSLILESASTNQTSMYLCASSLPGAGNEQYFGPGTRLTVT.

The J gene is TRBJ2-3, the V gene TRBV27; TRBD2 is a possible D gene (6 bases). This CDR3 contains 19 residues. The germline V gene encodes CDR1 MNHEY and CDR2 SMNVEV (reference sequence). The ends were cut back, 5 bases at V and 5 bases at J, with 29 bases in the middle. CDR3 amino acids: CASSPSYLTSRNFIDTQYF. The DNA of the CDR3 is TGTGCCAGCAGTCCCTCGTACCTAACTAGCAGGAATTTTATAGATACGCAGTATTTT.

This clonotype occurred many times. This chain links TRBV7-9 with TRBJ2-1; D not certain. The CDR3 is made up of 14 amino acids. CDR1 is SEHNR, CDR2 FQNEAQ, per germline (reference sequence). V was shortened by 0 bases and J by 2 bases, with 5 bases between the two germline ends. The CDR3 DNA follows: TGTGCCAGCAGCTTAGCACAGCCCTACAATGAGCAGTTCTTC. It encodes CASSLAQPYNEQFF.

This clonotype was found many times. This chain connects TRBV3-1 to TRBJ2-6; D uncertain. The CDR3 extends over 15 amino acids. Trimming removed 0 bases at V and 0 bases at J, with 3 bases between. Germline-derived CDR1 and CDR2 are LGHDT and YNNKEL (reference sequence). Here the CDR3 DNA reads TGTGCCAGCAGCCAAGATGCCTCTGGGGCCAACGTCCTGACTTTC. It is translated as CASSQDASGANVLTF. The full variable domain, completed using reference TRBV3-1 and TRBJ2-6, is DTAVSQTPKYLVTQMGNDKSIKCEQNLGHDTMYWYKQDSKKFLKIMFSYNNKELIINETVPNRFSPKSPDKAHLNLHINSLELGDSAVYFCASSQDASGANVLTFGAGSRLTVL.

This clonotype was seen ten or more times. J is TRBJ2-7 and V is TRBV6-1, with D possibly TRBD1 on 6 matching bases. This CDR3 has 17 residues. Germline V CDR1 and CDR2: MNHNS, SASEGT. V gave up 7 bases and J gave up 3 bases, with 25 bases separating them. The CDR3 DNA is TGTGCCAGCACCAACCAATTCCCAGGGGTGTCCCACTACGAGCAGTACTTC. Translation: CASTNQFPGVSHYEQYF.

J is TRBJ2-2 and V is TRBV3-1; 9 bases line up with TRBD2. V was pared by 2 bases and J by 7 bases, with 5 bases of the junction left unmatched. This CDR3 is 15 amino acids long. The germline gives CDR1 LGHDT, CDR2 YNNKEL (reference sequence). The CDR3 nucleotides read TGTGCCAGCAGCCAAAGAGCGGGGGGACTCGGGGAGCTGTTTTTT. Encoded protein: CASSQRAGGLGELFF. Together with reference TRBV3-1 and TRBJ2-2, the CDR3 gives the full variable domain: DTAVSQTPKYLVTQMGNDKSIKCEQNLGHDTMYWYKQDSKKFLKIMFSYNNKELIINETVPNRFSPKSPDKAHLNLHINSLELGDSAVYFCASSQRAGGLGELFFGEGSRLTVL.

This clonotype was seen many times. The gene calls are TRBV11-3 and TRBJ2-1, with D perhaps given as TRBD1 or TRBD2 (6 bases each). Looked up from germline, CDR1 is SGHNT and CDR2 is YENEEA. This CDR3 region has 16 residues. Trimming removed 1 base from V and 7 bases from J, with 17 bases in between. The CDR3 is CASSLVLADQGNEQFF. CDR3 sequence (DNA): TGTGCCAGCAGCTTAGTTTTAGCGGACCAGGGGAATGAGCAGTTCTTC.

This clonotype was observed a handful of times. One end of the junction does not line up with germline, which may come from a read error. The chain combines TRBV2 with TRBJ2-7; a weak D match, TRBD1 (7 bases). Germline assignment: CDR1 SNHLY and CDR2 FYNNEI. The CDR3 length is 14 residues. The CDR3 spells CASSVAGGLYEQCF. CDR3 in DNA: TGTGCCAGCAGTGTCGCAGGGGGGCTCTACGAGCAGTGCTTC.

This clonotype occurred a few times. The chain couples TRBV9 to TRBJ2-7; D is possibly TRBD1 (5 bases). Trimming left V 2 bases short and J 6 bases short, with 18 bases between. CDR3 length equals 15 residues. CDR1 and CDR2 (germline): SGDLS, YYNGEE. The CDR3 sequence is CASSVGAGNEGEQYF. The CDR3 coding sequence is TGTGCCAGCAGCGTTGGGGCAGGTAATGAAGGCGAGCAGTACTTC.

This chain joins TRBV7-9 and TRBJ2-1; 7 nucleotides agree with TRBD2. This CDR3 is built from 14 residues. Germline V gene sequence: CDR1 SEHNR, CDR2 FQNEAQ (reference sequence). V gave up 5 bases and J gave up 8 bases; unmatched junction bases: 9. The CDR3 bases are TGTGCCAGCAGCAGGACTAGTATCGTCGATGAGCAGTTCTTC. It translates to CASSRTSIVDEQFF.

The sample holds a few counts of this clonotype. A much larger clone sits a single nucleotide away, making a read error possible. This chain joins TRBV6-1 and TRBJ2-7; D is ambiguous. This CDR3 has 14 residues. Germline loops: CDR1 MNHNS, CDR2 SASEGT. V lost 6 bases, J lost 4 bases, and 16 bases lay in between. The CDR3 sequence is CASSPVISIYEQYF. The CDR3 nucleotides are TGTGCCAGCAGCCCAGTTATATCCATATACGAGCAGTACTTC.

The rearrangement links TRBV3-1 to TRBJ2-1; D is undetermined. In germline, CDR1 is LGHDT, CDR2 YNNKEL (reference sequence). This CDR3 spans 13 amino acids. V was shortened by 4 bases and J by 12 bases, with 16 bases between the two germline ends. In nucleotides, the CDR3 is TGTGCCAGCAGCCTCCCCCCCGGGTATGGGCAGTTCTTC. As protein: CASSLPPGYGQFF.